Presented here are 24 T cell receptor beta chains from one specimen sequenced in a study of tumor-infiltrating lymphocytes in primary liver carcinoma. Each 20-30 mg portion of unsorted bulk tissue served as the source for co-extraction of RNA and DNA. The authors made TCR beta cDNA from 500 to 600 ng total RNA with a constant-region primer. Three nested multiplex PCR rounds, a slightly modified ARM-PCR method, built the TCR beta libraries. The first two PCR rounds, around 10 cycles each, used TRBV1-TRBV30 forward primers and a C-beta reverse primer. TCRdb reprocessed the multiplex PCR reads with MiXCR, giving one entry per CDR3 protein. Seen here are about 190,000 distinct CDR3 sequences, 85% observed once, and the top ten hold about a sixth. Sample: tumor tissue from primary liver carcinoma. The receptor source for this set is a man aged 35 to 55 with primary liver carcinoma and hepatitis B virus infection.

CDR3 loop: CASIFGTGGHQPQHF. As DNA, the CDR3 is TGTGCCAGCATATTCGGGACGGGGGGACATCAGCCCCAGCATTTT. The rearrangement links TRBV12-3 or TRBV12-4 to TRBJ1-5, with D possibly matching TRBD1 (5 bases). The CDR3 extends over 15 amino acids. V lost 7 bases, J lost 5 bases, and 18 bases lay in between.

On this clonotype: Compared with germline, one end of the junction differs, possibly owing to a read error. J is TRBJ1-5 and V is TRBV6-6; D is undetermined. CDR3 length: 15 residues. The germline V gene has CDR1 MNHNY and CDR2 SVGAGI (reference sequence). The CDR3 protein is CASSPQVGRNHPQHF. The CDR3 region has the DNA TGTGCCAGCAGCCCCCAGGTAGGTCGCAATCATCCCCAGCATTTT.

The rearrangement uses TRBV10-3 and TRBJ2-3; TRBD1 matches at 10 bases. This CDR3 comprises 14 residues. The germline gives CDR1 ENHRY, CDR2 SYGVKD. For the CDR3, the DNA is TGTACTGTATCCGGGACAGGGGGCACAGATACGCAGTATTTT. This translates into CTVSGTGGTDTQYF.

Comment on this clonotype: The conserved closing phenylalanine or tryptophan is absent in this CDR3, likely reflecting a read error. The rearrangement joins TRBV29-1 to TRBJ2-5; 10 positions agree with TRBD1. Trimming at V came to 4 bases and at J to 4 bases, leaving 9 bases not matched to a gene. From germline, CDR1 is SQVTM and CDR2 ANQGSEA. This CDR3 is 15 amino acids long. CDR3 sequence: CSVGADRGRAETQYL. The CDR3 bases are TGCAGCGTTGGAGCAGACAGGGGGCGAGCAGAGACCCAGTACCTC.

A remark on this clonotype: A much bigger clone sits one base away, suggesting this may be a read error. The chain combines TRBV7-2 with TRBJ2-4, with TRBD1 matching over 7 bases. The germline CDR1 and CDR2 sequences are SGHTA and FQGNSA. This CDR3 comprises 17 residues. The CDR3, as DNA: TGTGCCACCAGCTCTTACAGGGGAACCATAGCCAAAAACATTCAGTACTTC. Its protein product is CATSSYRGTIAKNIQYF.

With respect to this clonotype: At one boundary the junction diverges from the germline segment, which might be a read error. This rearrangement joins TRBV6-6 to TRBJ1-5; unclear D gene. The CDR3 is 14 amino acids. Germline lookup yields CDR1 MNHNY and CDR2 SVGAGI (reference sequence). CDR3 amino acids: CAGSYKGSNQPQHF. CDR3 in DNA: TGTGCCGGCAGCTACAAGGGTAGCAATCAGCCCCAGCATTTT.

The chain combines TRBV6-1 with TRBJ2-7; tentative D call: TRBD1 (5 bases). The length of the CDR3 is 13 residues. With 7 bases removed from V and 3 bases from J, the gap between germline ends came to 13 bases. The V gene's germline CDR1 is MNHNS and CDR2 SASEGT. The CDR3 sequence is CASTRTCFYEQYF. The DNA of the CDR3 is TGTGCCAGCACCCGGACATGTTTCTACGAGCAGTACTTC.

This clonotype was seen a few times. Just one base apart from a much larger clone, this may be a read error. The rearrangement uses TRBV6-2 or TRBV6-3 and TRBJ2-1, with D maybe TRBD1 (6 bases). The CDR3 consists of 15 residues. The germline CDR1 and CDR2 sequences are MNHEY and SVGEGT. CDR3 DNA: TGTGTCAGCAGTAACAGGAACAACAGGGAAAATGAGCAGTTCTTC. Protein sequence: CVSSNRNNRENEQFF.

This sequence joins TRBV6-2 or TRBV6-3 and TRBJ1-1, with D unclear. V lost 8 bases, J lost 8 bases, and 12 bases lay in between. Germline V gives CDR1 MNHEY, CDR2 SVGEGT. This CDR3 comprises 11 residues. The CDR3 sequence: CASGVGAEAFF. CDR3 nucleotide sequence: TGTGCCAGCGGTGTGGGAGCAGAAGCTTTCTTT.

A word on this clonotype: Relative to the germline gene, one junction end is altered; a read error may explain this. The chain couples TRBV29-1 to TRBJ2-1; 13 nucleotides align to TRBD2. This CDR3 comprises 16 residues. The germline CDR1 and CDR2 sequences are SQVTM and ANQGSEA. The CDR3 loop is CSARTSGRGFLNEQFF. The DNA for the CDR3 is TGTAGCGCTAGGACTAGCGGGAGAGGATTTTTGAATGAGCAGTTCTTC.

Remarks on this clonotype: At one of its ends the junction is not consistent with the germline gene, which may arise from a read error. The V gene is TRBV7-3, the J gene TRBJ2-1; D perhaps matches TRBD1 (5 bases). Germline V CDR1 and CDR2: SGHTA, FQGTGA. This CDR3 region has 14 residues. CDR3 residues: CASSRGRAYNEHFF. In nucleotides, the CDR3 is TGTGCCAGCAGTAGGGGCCGAGCCTACAATGAGCATTTCTTC.

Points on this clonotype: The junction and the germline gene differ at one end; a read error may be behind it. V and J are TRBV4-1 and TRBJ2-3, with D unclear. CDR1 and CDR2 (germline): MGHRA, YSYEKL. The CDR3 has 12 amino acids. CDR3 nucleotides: TGCGACAGCAGCCACCAGTCAGATACGCTGTATTTT. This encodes CDSSHQSDTLYF.

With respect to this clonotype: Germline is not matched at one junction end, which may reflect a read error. This CDR3 reads CASSPQGAVCYTF. The DNA of the CDR3 is TGTGCCAGCAGCCCACAGGGGGCGGTCTGCTACACATTC. The chain is built from TRBV6-5 and TRBJ1-2, with 9 bases identical to TRBD1. This CDR3 is built from 13 residues. CDR1 and CDR2 from the germline V gene are MNHEY and SVGAGI.

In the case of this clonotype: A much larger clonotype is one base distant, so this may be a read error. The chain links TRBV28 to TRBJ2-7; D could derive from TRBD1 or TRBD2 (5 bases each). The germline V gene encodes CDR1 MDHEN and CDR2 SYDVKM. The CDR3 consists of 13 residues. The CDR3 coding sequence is TGTGCCAGCACCTCCGCCCGGGGCGGAGAGCATTACTTC. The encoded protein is CASTSARGGEHYF.

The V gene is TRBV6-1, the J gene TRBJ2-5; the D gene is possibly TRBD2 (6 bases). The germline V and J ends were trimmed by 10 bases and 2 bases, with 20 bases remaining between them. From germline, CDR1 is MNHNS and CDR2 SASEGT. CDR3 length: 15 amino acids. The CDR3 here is CATIPSRGSQETQYF. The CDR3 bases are TGTGCCACCATCCCCTCTCGGGGGAGTCAAGAGACCCAGTACTTC.

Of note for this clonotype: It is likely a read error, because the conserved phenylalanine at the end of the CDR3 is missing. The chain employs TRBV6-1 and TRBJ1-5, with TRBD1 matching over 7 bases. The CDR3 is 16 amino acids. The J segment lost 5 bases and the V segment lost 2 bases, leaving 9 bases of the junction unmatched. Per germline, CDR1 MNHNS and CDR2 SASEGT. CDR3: CASSEKGQGGHQPQHL. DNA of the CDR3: TGTGCCAGCAGTGAAAAAGGGCAGGGGGGGCATCAGCCCCAGCATCTT.

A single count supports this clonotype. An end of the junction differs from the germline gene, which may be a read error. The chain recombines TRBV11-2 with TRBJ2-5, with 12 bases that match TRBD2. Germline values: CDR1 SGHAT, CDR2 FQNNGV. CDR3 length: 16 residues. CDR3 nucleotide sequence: TGTGCGAGCAGCTTAGGACTAGCGGGATACCAAGAGACCCAATACTTC. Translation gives CASSLGLAGYQETQYF.

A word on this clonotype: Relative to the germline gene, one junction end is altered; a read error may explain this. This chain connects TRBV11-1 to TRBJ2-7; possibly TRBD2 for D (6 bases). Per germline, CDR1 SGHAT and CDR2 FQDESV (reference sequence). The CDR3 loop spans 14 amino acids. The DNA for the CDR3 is TGTACCAGCAGCATCGGGAGAGGACTCTATGAGCAGTACTTC. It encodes CTSSIGRGLYEQYF.

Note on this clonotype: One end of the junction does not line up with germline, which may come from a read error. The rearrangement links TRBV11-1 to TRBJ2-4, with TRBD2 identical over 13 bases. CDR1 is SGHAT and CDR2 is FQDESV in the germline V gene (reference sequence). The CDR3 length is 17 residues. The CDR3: CANNLPGTSGTKNIQYF. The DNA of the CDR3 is TGTGCCAACAACCTTCCCGGGACTAGCGGGACCAAAAACATTCAATACTTC.

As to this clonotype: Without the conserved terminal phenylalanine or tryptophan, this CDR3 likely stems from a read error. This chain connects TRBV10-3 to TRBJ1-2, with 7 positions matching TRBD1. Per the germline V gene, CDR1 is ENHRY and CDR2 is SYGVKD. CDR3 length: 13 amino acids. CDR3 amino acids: CAINGSGGDGYTS. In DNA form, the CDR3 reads TGTGCCATCAATGGATCAGGGGGAGATGGTTACACCTCA.

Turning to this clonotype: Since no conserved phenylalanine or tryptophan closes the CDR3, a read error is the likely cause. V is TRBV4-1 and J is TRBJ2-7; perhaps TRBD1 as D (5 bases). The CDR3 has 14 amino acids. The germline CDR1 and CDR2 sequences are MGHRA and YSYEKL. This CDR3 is CSSSQDMDMEEQYL. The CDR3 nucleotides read TGCTCCAGCAGCCAAGATATGGACATGGAGGAGCAGTACTTG.

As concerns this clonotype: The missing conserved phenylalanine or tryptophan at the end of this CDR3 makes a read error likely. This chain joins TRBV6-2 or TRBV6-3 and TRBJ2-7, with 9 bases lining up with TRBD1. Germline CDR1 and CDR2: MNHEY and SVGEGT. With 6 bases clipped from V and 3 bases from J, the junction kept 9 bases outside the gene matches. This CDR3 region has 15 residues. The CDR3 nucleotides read TGTGCCAGCAGAAACTACCGGGACAGGGACTACGAGCAGTACATC. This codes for CASRNYRDRDYEQYI.

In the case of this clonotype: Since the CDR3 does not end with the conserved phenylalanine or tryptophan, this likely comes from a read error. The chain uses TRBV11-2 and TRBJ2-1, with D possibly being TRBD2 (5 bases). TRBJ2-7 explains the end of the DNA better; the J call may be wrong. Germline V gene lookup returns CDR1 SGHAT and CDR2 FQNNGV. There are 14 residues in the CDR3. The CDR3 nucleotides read TGTGCCAGCTGCTACCAGACGGAGGCCTACAAGCAGTACTAC. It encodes CASCYQTEAYKQYY.

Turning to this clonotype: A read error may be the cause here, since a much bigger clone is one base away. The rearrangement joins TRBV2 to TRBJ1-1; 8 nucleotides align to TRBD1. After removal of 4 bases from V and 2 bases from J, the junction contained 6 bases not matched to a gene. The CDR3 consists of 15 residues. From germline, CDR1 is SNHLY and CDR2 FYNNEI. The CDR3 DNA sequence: TGTGCCAGCAGTGCGGGACAGGTGCGCAACACTGAAGCTTTCTTT. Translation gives CASSAGQVRNTEAFF. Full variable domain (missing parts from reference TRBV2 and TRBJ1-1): EPEVTQTPSHQVTQMGQEVILRCVPISNHLYFYWYRQILGQKVEFLVSFYNNEISEKSEIFDDQFSVERPDGSNFTLKIRSTKLEDSAMYFCASSAGQVRNTEAFFGQGTRLTVV.